This T cell receptor (beta chain) was documented in a study of identical twins. At least ten counts were recorded for this clonotype. Each CDR3 protein is one row after TCRdb ran MiXCR on the 5' RACE reads. The sample holds 500,000 to 600,000 distinct CDR3 sequences, about 20% seen once. Trimming cost V 4 bases and J 0 bases; bases outside gene matches: 7. The CDR3 is 15 amino acids. Germline V gives CDR1 SGHRS, CDR2 YFSETQ. The same sample was also used in a study of T cells expressing NK-cell markers. As that study records: Out of eight donors sequenced, seven tested HCMV-seropositive and the remaining one seronegative. What restricted sorting to alpha-beta TCR T cells in several experiments was an anti-gamma-delta TCR antibody. In more than five donors, dominant CD3+CD56+NKG2C+ clones formed about 1.0-8% of CD8+ cells.

The TCR comes from a woman between 18 and 30 years old in good health. J is TRBJ2-7 and V is TRBV5-1, with 7 bases lining up with TRBD1. Sequences were obtained from CD4+ T cells sorted from blood. CDR3 loop: CASSHLDRSSYEQYF. The CDR3, as DNA: TGCGCCAGCAGCCACTTGGACAGGAGCTCCTACGAGCAGTACTTC. The full variable domain, in which reference TRBV5-1 and TRBJ2-7 provide the parts outside the CDR3, is KAGVTQTPRYLIKTRGQQVTLSCSPISGHRSVSWYQQTPGQGLQFLFEYFSETQRNKGNFPGRFSGRQFSNSRSEMNVSTLELGDSALYLCASSHLDRSSYEQYFGPGTRLTVT.